The 23 T cell receptor beta chains in this list originate from one sample, sequenced in a study of cytomegalovirus exposure and HLA in healthy donors. 60 Vbeta and 13 Jbeta primers were used in PCR. Using immunoSEQ multiplex PCR, the repertoire was profiled, and TCRdb retains in-frame clones only, with some absent. The table records 75,000 to 85,000 clones, around 80% of them present only once. The specimen sequenced was PBMCs. Every receptor here comes from a male donor in good health and CMV-seronegative.

V usage is TRBV10-2 and J usage is TRBJ1-6; no clear D. V lost 5 bases and J lost 0, with 20 bases in between. The CDR3 has 19 amino acids. Germline loops: CDR1 WSHSY, CDR2 SAAADI. DNA of the CDR3: TGCGCCAGCAGTATCGCGTCCGGGATCCAGATCTCCTATAATTCACCCCTCCACTTT. Translation: CASSIASGIQISYNSPLHF.

Details on this clone: At one end the junction does not follow the germline gene, possibly because of a read error. The genes are TRBV7-2 and TRBJ2-1, with 11 bases lining up with TRBD2. From germline, CDR1 is SGHTA and CDR2 FQGNSA. The CDR3 contains 15 residues. CDR3 DNA sequence: TGTGCCAGCAGCCTAGCGGGAGGCCCCCCTCATGAGCAGTTCTTC. The encoded protein is CASSLAGGPPHEQFF.

The chain joins TRBV28 to TRBJ2-2; 8 bases are a match to TRBD2. V trimming: 6 bases; J trimming: 4 bases; junction bases outside the gene matches: 4. The CDR3 covers 14 residues. Germline V gives CDR1 MDHEN, CDR2 SYDVKM. CDR3 amino acids: CASSRTSPTGELFF. DNA for the CDR3: TGTGCCAGCAGCCGGACTAGCCCCACCGGGGAGCTGTTTTTT.

The V call is TRBV9, the J call TRBJ1-3; no clear D. This CDR3 comprises 14 residues. V was cut by 2 bases and J by 0 bases, with 6 bases left in between. Per the germline V gene, CDR1 is SGDLS and CDR2 is YYNGEE. The CDR3: CASSVHSSGNTIYF. For the CDR3, the DNA is TGTGCCAGCAGCGTTCACAGCTCTGGAAACACCATATATTTT.

V is TRBV6-5 and J is TRBJ1-5; 9 nucleotides line up with TRBD1. The CDR3 consists of 15 residues. Trimming at V came to 0 bases and at J to 7 bases, leaving 4 bases not matched to a gene. Germline assignment: CDR1 MNHEY and CDR2 SVGAGI. As DNA, the CDR3 is TGTGCCAGCAGTTACTCTCGGGACAGGGTGCAGCCCCAGCATTTT. Translating gives CASSYSRDRVQPQHF.

CDR3 protein: CASSQGTSGGTQETQYF. CDR3 DNA sequence: TGTGCCAGCAGCCAAGGGACTAGCGGGGGGACCCAAGAGACCCAGTACTTC. V is TRBV4-2 and J is TRBJ2-5; 14 bases are shared with TRBD2. The germline gives CDR1 LGHNA, CDR2 YNFKEQ. Trimming removed 1 base from V and 1 base from J; junction bases left unmatched: 2. This CDR3 spans 17 amino acids.

This clone was observed a handful of times. V is TRBV2 and J is TRBJ2-1, with D possibly matching TRBD1 (6 bases). V dropped 9 bases and J dropped 8 bases, with 17 bases sitting between them. Germline-derived CDR1 and CDR2 are SNHLY and FYNNEI. This CDR3 region has 13 residues. CDR3 loop: CARMGLGGDEQFF. The CDR3 nucleotides read TGTGCCAGAATGGGTCTAGGGGGAGATGAGCAGTTCTTC.

In this sample, this clone turned up a few times. This sequence joins TRBV2 and TRBJ2-1; perhaps TRBD1 as D (6 bases). CDR1 is SNHLY, CDR2 FYNNEI, per germline. Trimming cost V 6 bases and J 5 bases, with 17 bases left between them. This CDR3 contains 15 residues. DNA of the CDR3: TGTGCCAGCAGCCGTCGACAGGCTGGAGACAATGAGCAGTTCTTC. Protein sequence: CASSRRQAGDNEQFF. Filled out from reference TRBV2 and TRBJ2-1, the complete variable domain reads EPEVTQTPSHQVTQMGQEVILRCVPISNHLYFYWYRQILGQKVEFLVSFYNNEISEKSEIFDDQFSVERPDGSNFTLKIRSTKLEDSAMYFCASSRRQAGDNEQFFGPGTRLTVL.

The chain combines TRBV15 with TRBJ1-1, with 7 bases fitting TRBD1. Trimming removed 6 bases from V and 5 bases from J; junction bases left unmatched: 6. Germline V lookup: CDR1 LNHNV, CDR2 YYDKDF (reference sequence). The CDR3 has 13 residues. CDR3 loop: CATRRDSNTEAFF. As DNA, the CDR3 is TGTGCCACCAGGAGGGACAGCAATACTGAAGCTTTCTTT.

The rearrangement uses TRBV27 and TRBJ2-1; the D gene is possibly TRBD2 (5 bases). Germline loops: CDR1 MNHEY, CDR2 SMNVEV (reference sequence). The CDR3 sequence is 16 residues long. Trimming removed 5 bases from V and 2 bases from J, with 16 bases in between. The CDR3 nucleotides read TGTGCCAGCAGTCAATACCGAGGGATCCCCTACAATGAGCAGTTCTTC. This codes for CASSQYRGIPYNEQFF.

This chain links TRBV29-1 with TRBJ1-2, with a tentative D call TRBD1 (6 bases). CDR3 length: 15 residues. Trimming removed 0 bases from V and 4 bases from J, with 15 bases in between. Looked up from germline, CDR1 is SQVTM and CDR2 is ANQGSEA. In DNA form, the CDR3 reads TGCAGCGTTGAAGAGGGATGGGACACTCCCTATGGCTACACCTTC. It encodes CSVEEGWDTPYGYTF.

The chain joins TRBV5-1 to TRBJ2-1, with 11 bases that match TRBD2. The CDR3 is made up of 17 amino acids. The germline CDR1 and CDR2 sequences are SGHRS and YFSETQ. J gave up 4 bases and V 6 bases, and 12 bases lay outside the gene matches. This CDR3 reads CASKKLAGEGGYNEQFF. CDR3 in DNA: TGCGCCAGCAAAAAACTAGCGGGAGAGGGGGGTTACAATGAGCAGTTCTTC.

This chain uses TRBV7-9 with TRBJ2-3, with a weak D call TRBD2 (6 bases). The V and J ends lost 5 bases and 2 bases respectively, with 20 bases between them. The CDR3 runs 17 residues. Per germline, CDR1 SEHNR and CDR2 FQNEAQ (reference sequence). The CDR3 sequence is CASSPNSGRTNTDTQYF. CDR3 nucleotide sequence: TGTGCCAGCAGCCCCAACTCGGGGCGGACTAACACAGATACGCAGTATTTT.

The chain has TRBV28 and TRBJ1-1; D is unresolved. CDR3 length: 14 amino acids. V was trimmed by 3 bases and J by 2 bases, leaving 10 bases between them. The germline V gene encodes CDR1 MDHEN and CDR2 SYDVKM. For the CDR3, the DNA is TGTGCCAGCAGTTTGCTGGGCCCCAACACTGAAGCTTTCTTT. Amino acids: CASSLLGPNTEAFF. The whole variable domain, remainder taken from reference TRBV28 and TRBJ1-1, is DVKVTQSSRYLVKRTGEKVFLECVQDMDHENMFWYRQDPGLGLRLIYFSYDVKMKEKGDIPEGYSVSREKKERFSLILESASTNQTSMYLCASSLLGPNTEAFFGQGTRLTVV.

CDR3 loop: CASSSLGGPTDTQYF. The CDR3 DNA sequence: TGTGCCAGCAGTTCACTGGGGGGGCCCACAGATACGCAGTATTTT. The chain employs TRBV27 and TRBJ2-3, with a possible D match to TRBD2 (7 bases). The CDR3 totals 15 residues. V lost 4 bases to trimming and J lost 2 bases, with 13 bases between them. The germline gives CDR1 MNHEY, CDR2 SMNVEV (reference sequence).

As for this clone: Compared with germline, one end of the junction differs, possibly owing to a read error. The gene calls are TRBV5-1 and TRBJ1-2; 8 bases match TRBD1. The germline CDR1 and CDR2 sequences are SGHRS and YFSETQ. The CDR3 is 15 residues long. CDR3 bases: TGCGCCAGCAGCCCGGGGACAGGCCAGTTCTATGGCTACCCCTTC. It yields the protein CASSPGTGQFYGYPF.

The chain uses TRBV15 and TRBJ2-1; D ambiguous. Germline lookup yields CDR1 LNHNV and CDR2 YYDKDF (reference sequence). With 0 bases removed from V and 6 bases from J, the gap between germline ends came to 9 bases. CDR3 length equals 14 residues. The CDR3 is CATSRDPASNEQFF. CDR3 bases: TGTGCCACCAGCAGAGATCCGGCTAGCAATGAGCAGTTCTTC.

The chain carries TRBV7-8 and TRBJ1-5, with D possibly being TRBD1 (5 bases). The V and J ends lost 3 bases and 6 bases respectively, with 12 bases between them. Looked up from germline, CDR1 is SGHVS and CDR2 is FQNEAQ. The CDR3 consists of 14 residues. DNA of the CDR3: TGTGCCAGCAGCTTCCAGGGCAGTGGTCAGCCCCAGCATTTT. Translating it yields CASSFQGSGQPQHF.

This clone appeared once. The germline gene is not matched at one end of the junction; a read error may be the cause. The V gene is TRBV10-3, the J gene TRBJ1-2; D not certain. CDR3 length: 14 amino acids. CDR1 and CDR2 (germline): ENHRY, SYGVKD. The DNA of the CDR3 is TGTGCCATCAGTGAAGATGAGTACAACTATGGCTACCCCTTC. As protein: CAISEDEYNYGYPF.

The table lists this clone with a few counts. The V gene is TRBV5-1, the J gene TRBJ2-5, with D maybe TRBD1 (7 bases). CDR3 length equals 16 residues. The V gene's germline CDR1 is SGHRS and CDR2 YFSETQ. V dropped 6 bases and J dropped 6 bases, with 24 bases sitting between them. The CDR3 DNA reads as TGCGCCAGCACACCACGCATCGGGGGACAGATTCAGACCCAGTACTTC. Its translation: CASTPRIGGQIQTQYF.

The V call is TRBV5-4, the J call TRBJ2-5; 14 nucleotides agree with TRBD2. Trimming took 4 bases from V and 5 from J; bases not matched to a gene: 1. CDR3 size: 14 residues. Germline V gene data show CDR1 as SGHNT and CDR2 as YYREEE (reference sequence). The CDR3 sequence is CASSRTSGGETQYF. DNA for the CDR3: TGTGCCAGCAGCCGGACTAGCGGGGGGGAGACCCAGTACTTC.

V gene TRBV9 combines with J gene TRBJ2-3; 9 bases are a match to TRBD2. The J segment lost 5 bases and the V segment lost 4 bases, leaving 11 bases of the junction unmatched. From germline, CDR1 is SGDLS and CDR2 YYNGEE. The CDR3 is made up of 16 amino acids. CDR3 DNA: TGTGCCAGCAGCCCACGGGCGGGGGGGAACCGAGATACGCAGTATTTT. This codes for CASSPRAGGNRDTQYF.

The gene calls are TRBV14 and TRBJ2-1; 12 nucleotides line up with TRBD2. V lost 4 bases to trimming and J lost 7 bases; unmatched junction nucleotides: 5. CDR3 length equals 15 residues. Germline lookup yields CDR1 SGHDN and CDR2 FVKESK. Written as DNA, the CDR3 is TGTGCCAGCAGCCCCCGGACTAGCGGGACGAATGAGCAGTTCTTC. It encodes CASSPRTSGTNEQFF.